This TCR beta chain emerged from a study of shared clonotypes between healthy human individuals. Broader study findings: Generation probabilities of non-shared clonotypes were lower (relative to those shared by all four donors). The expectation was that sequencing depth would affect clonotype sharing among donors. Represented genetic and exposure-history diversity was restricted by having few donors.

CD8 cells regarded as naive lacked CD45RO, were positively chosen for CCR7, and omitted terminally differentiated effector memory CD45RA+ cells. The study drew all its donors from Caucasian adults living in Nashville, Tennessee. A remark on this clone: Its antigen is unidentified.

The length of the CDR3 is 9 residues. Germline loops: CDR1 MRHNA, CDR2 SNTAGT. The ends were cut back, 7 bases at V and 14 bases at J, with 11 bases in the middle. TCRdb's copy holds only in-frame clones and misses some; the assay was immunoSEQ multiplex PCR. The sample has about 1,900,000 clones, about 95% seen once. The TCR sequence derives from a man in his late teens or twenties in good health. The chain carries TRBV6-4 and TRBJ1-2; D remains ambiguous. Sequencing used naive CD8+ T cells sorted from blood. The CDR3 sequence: CASIGLRTF. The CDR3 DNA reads TGTGCCAGCATCGGATTGAGGACCTTC.